The clone carrying this T cell receptor (beta chain) was found many times. Germline V gives CDR1 SGHTA, CDR2 FQGTGA. The CDR3 length is 13 residues. The ends lost 5 bases at V and 4 bases at J; junction bases unmatched: 2. This sample is drawn from a study of T cells in Graves' hyperthyroidism and ophthalmopathy. Regions amplified from RNA transcripts were the TCR beta CDR3 regions. An initial round of RT-PCR targeting the TCR CDR3 relied on the HTBI primer set. TCRdb ran MiXCR on the multiplex PCR reads and lists one entry per CDR3 protein. The sample carries 650,000 to 700,000 distinct CDR3 sequences, roughly a sixth recorded once. Clinical symptoms, serum thyroxine, TRAb, thyroid ultrasound and orbital computed tomography informed diagnoses.

The chain is built from TRBV7-3 and TRBJ2-7, with 10 bases identical to TRBD1. The clonotype originates from a man aged 45 to 65 with Graves' hyperthyroidism. The sequenced sample consisted of blood. The CDR3 sequence is CASSVDRGYEQYF. The CDR3 DNA sequence: TGTGCCAGCAGCGTGGACAGGGGGTACGAGCAGTACTTC.